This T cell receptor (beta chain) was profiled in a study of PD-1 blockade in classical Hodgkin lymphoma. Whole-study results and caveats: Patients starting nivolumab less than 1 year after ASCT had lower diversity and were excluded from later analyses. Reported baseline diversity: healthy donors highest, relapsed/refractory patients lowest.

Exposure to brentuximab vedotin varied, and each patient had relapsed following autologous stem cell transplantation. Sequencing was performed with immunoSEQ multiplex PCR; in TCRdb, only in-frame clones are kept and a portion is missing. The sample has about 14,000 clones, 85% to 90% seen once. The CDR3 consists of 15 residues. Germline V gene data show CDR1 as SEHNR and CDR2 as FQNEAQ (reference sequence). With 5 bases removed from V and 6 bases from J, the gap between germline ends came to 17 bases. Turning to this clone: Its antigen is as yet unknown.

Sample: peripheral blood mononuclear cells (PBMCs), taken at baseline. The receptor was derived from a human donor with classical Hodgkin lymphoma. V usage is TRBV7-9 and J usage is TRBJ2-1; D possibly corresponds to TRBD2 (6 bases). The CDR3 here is CASSPPGRYSNEQFF. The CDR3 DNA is TGTGCCAGCAGCCCACCGGGGAGGTACAGCAATGAGCAGTTCTTC. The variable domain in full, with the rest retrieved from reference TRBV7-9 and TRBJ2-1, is DTGVSQNPRHKITKRGQNVTFRCDPISEHNRLYWYRQTLGQGPEFLTYFQNEAQLEKSRLLSDRFSAERPKGSFSTLEIQRTEQGDSAMYLCASSPPGRYSNEQFFGPGTRLTVL.